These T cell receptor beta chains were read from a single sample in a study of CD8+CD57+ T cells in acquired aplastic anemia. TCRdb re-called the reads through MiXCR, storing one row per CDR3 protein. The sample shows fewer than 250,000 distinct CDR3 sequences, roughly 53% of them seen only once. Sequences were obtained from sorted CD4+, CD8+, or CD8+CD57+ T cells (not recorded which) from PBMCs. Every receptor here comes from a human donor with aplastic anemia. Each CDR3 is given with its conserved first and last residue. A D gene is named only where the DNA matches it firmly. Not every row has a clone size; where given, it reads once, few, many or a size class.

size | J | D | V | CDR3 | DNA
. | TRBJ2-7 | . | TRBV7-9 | CATLDTYEQYF | TGTGCCACCCTGGATACCTACGAGCAGTACTTC
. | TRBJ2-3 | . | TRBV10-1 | CASSTRGGADTQYF | TGCGCCAGCAGCACAAGAGGAGGGGCAGATACGCAGTATTTT
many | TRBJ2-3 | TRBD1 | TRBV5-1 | CASSLGGQGRTDTQYF | TGCGCCAGCAGCTTGGGGGGACAGGGGAGAACAGATACGCAGTATTTT
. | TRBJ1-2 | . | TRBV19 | CASSIRVVDYGYTF | TGTGCCAGTAGTATTAGGGTAGTAGACTATGGCTACACCTTC
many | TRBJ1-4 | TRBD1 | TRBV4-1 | CASSRVDRGNEKLFF | TGCGCCAGCAGCCGAGTGGACAGGGGTAATGAAAAACTGTTTTTT
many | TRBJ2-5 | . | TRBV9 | CASSVVGATGETQYF | TGTGCCAGCAGCGTAGTAGGGGCTACGGGGGAGACCCAGTACTTC
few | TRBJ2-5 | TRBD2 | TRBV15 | CATSRVAGKETQYF | TGTGCCACCAGCAGAGTAGCGGGAAAAGAGACCCAGTACTTC
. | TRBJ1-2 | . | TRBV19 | CASSIDTPYGYTF | TGTGCCAGTAGTATAGATACCCCATATGGCTACACCTTC
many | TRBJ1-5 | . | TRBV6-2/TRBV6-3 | CASSTIGRGLQPQHF | TGTGCCAGCAGTACGATTGGCAGGGGACTGCAGCCCCAGCATTTT
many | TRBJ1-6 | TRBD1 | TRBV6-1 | CASSGQGESYNSPLHF | TGTGCCAGCAGTGGACAGGGTGAGTCCTATAATTCACCCCTCCACTTT
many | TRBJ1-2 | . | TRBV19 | CASSQDGPRKTF | TGTGCCAGTAGTCAGGACGGGCCGAGGAAGACCTTC
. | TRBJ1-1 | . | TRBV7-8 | CASSSPGQNTEAFF | TGTGCCAGCAGCTCCCCGGGACAGAACACTGAAGCTTTCTTT
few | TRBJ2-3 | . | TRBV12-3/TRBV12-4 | CASTLGGGGPVDTQYF | TGTGCCAGCACCCTTGGGGGGGGGGGGCCCGTAGATACGCAGTATTTT
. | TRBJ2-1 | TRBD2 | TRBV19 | CASNPWGSGGNEQFF | TGTGCCAGCAACCCTTGGGGTAGCGGGGGAAATGAGCAGTTCTTC
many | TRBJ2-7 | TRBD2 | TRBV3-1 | CASSQGLAGLYEQYF | TGTGCCAGCAGCCAAGGACTAGCGGGGTTGTACGAGCAGTACTTC
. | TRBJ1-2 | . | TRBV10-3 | CAISESERRDPYTF | TGTGCCATCAGTGAGTCGGAGCGTAGGGATCCCTACACCTTC
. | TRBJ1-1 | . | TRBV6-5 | CASSPGQPRHTEAFF | TGTGCCAGCAGTCCGGGACAACCGCGGCACACTGAAGCTTTCTTT
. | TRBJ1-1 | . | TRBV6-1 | CASSDWENTEAFF | TGTGCCAGCAGTGATTGGGAGAACACTGAAGCTTTCTTT
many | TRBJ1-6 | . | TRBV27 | CASSPGLYNSPLHF | TGTGCCAGCTCCCCCGGACTTTATAATTCACCCCTCCACTTT
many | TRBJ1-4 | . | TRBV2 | CASSEGSGVREKLFF | TGTGCCAGCAGTGAAGGATCAGGGGTGAGAGAAAAACTGTTTTTT
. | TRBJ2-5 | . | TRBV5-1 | CASSSAETQYF | TGCGCCAGCAGCTCGGCGGAGACCCAGTACTTC
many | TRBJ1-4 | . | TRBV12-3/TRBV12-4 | CASSLGQSNEKLFF | TGTGCCAGCTCCCTGGGCCAGAGTAATGAAAAACTGTTTTTT
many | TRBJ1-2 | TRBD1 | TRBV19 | CASSIDGQGKGYTF | TGTGCCAGTAGTATAGATGGACAGGGAAAGGGCTACACCTTC
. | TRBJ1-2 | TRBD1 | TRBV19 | CASSRGQGGYGYTF | TGTGCCAGTAGTCGTGGACAGGGAGGATATGGCTACACCTTC
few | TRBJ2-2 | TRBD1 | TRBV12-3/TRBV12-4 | CASRPRQGIGELFF | TGTGCCAGCAGGCCCCGACAGGGGATCGGGGAGCTGTTTTTT
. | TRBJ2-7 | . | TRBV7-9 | CASSLGMSEQYF | TGTGCCAGCAGCTTGGGCATGAGCGAGCAGTACTTC
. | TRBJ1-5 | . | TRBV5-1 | CASSIGRVAQETQHF | TGCGCCAGCAGCATCGGGCGGGTGGCTCAAGAGACCCAGCATTTT
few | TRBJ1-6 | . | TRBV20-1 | CSARDPQYPPLHF | TGCAGTGCTAGAGATCCACAGTACCCACCCCTCCACTTT
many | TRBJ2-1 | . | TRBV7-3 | CASSLGTGYNEQFF | TGTGCCAGCAGCTTAGGGACTGGCTACAATGAGCAGTTCTTC
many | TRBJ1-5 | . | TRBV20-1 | CSARDPRGGELGNQPQHF | TGCAGTGCTAGAGATCCCCGCGGGGGGGAGTTGGGCAATCAGCCCCAGCATTTT
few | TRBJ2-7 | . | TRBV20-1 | CSARGERGADEQYF | TGCAGTGCTAGAGGGGAACGGGGGGCGGACGAGCAGTACTTC
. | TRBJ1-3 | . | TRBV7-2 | CASSLTAGRGNTIYF | TGTGCCAGCAGCTTAACGGCAGGGAGAGGAAACACCATATATTTT
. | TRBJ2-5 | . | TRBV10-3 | CAISERAVAGQETQYF | TGTGCCATCAGTGAGCGCGCGGTTGCGGGGCAAGAGACCCAGTACTTC
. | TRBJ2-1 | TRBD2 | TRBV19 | CASSPRGLDLFF | TGTGCCAGCAGCCCAAGGGGACTAGACCTGTTCTTC
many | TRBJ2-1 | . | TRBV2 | CASSEQGTYNEQFF | TGTGCCAGCAGTGAACAAGGTACATACAATGAGCAGTTCTTC
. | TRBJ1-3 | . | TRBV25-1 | CASKQAENGPGNTVYF | TGTGCCAGCAAGCAGGCGGAGAACGGACCTGGAAACACCGTATATTTT
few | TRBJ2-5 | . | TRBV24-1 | CATSDRGSQETRHF | TGTGCCACCAGTGATAGGGGATCCCAAGAGACCCGGCACTTC
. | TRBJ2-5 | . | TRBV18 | CASSPPEGPQETQYF | TGTGCCAGCTCACCTCCCGAAGGGCCTCAAGAGACCCAGTACTTC
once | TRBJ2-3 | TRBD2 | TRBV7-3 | CASHGGVLTDTQYF | TGTGCCAGCCACGGGGGGGTCCTCACAGATACGCAGTATTTT
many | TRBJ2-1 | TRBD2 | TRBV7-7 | CASSRTSGGAHEQFF | TGTGCCAGCAGCCGGACTAGCGGGGGGGCCCATGAGCAGTTCTTC
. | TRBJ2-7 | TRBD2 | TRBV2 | CASSAGLAGVREQYF | TGTGCCAGCAGCGCTGGACTAGCGGGAGTACGCGAGCAGTACTTC
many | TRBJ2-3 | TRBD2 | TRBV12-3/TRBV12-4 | CASSLGRLASIDTQYF | TGTGCCAGCAGTTTAGGAAGACTAGCAAGCATTGATACGCAGTATTTT
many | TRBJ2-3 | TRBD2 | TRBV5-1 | CASSGLAGTDTQYF | TGCGCCAGCAGCGGGCTAGCGGGCACAGATACGCAGTATTTT
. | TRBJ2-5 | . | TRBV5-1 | CASSLVGLASRETQYF | TGCGCCAGCAGCTTGGTTGGTTTGGCTTCTCGGGAGACCCAGTACTTC
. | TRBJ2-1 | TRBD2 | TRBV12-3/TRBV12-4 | CASRPLAGGLINEQFF | TGTGCCAGCAGACCCCTAGCGGGGGGTTTAATCAATGAGCAGTTCTTC
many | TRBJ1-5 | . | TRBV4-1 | CASSPNQPQHF | TGCGCCAGCAGCCCGAATCAGCCCCAGCATTTT
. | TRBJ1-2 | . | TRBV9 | CASSGVGDVRYGYTF | TGTGCCAGCAGTGGGGTGGGAGACGTGCGGTATGGCTACACCTTC
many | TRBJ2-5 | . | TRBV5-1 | CASSGGGQETQYF | TGCGCCAGCAGCGGTGGCGGTCAAGAGACCCAGTACTTC